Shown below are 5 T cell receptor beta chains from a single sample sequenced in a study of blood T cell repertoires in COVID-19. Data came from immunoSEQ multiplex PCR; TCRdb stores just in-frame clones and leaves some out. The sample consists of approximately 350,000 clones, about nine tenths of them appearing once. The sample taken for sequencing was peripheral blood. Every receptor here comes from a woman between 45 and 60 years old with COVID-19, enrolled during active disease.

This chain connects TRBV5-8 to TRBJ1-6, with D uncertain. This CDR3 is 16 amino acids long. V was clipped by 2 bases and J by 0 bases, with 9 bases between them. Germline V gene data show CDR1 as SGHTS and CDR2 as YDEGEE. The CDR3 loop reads CASSFLESSYNSPLHF. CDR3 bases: TGTGCCAGCAGCTTTTTAGAGAGCTCCTATAATTCACCCCTCCACTTT.

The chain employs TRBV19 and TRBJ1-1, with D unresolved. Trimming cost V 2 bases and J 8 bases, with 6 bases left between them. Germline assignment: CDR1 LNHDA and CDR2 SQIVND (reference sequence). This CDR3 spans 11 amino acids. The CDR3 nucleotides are TGTGCCAGTAGTATAACAGTAGAAGCTTTCTTT. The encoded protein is CASSITVEAFF.

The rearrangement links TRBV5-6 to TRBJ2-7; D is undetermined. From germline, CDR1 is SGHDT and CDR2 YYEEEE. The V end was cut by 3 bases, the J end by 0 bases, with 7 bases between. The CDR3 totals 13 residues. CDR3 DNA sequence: TGTGCCAGCAGCTCCACATTCTCCTACGAGCAGTACTTC. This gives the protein CASSSTFSYEQYF.

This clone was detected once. The CDR3 loop reads CASSISGLAGGTSTDTQYF. CDR3 sequence (DNA): TGTGCCAGCAGCATTTCCGGACTAGCGGGAGGGACAAGCACAGATACGCAGTATTTT. V usage is TRBV7-2 and J usage is TRBJ2-3; TRBD2 aligns across 15 bases. The CDR3 length is 19 residues. CDR1 and CDR2 from the germline V gene are SGHTA and FQGNSA. V dropped 5 bases and J dropped 0; count of bases not matched to a gene: 9.

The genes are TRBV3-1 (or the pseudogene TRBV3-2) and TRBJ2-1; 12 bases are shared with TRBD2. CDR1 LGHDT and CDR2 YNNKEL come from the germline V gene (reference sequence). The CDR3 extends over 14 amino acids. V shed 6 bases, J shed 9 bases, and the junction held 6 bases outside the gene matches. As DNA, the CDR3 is TGTGCCAGCAGGTCTAGCGGGAGGGCGGGTGAGCAGTTCTTC. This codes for CASRSSGRAGEQFF.